This TCR beta chain was obtained from a study of OX40 agonist ivuxolimab in advanced cancers. The method was immunoSEQ multiplex PCR; TCRdb's version includes in-frame clones alone and lacks a portion of them. This table has 90,000 to 95,000 clones, around 87% appearing once. The CDR3 consists of 14 residues. Germline V gene sequence: CDR1 SQVTM, CDR2 ANQGSEA. V was clipped by 6 bases and J by 0 bases, with 13 bases between them. The sequence was obtained from an adult with an advanced solid tumor such as melanoma, head and neck, liver or kidney cancer. Sequenced material: CD4+ or CD8+ T cells sorted from blood, taken in a trial of the OX40 agonist ivuxolimab. The chain combines TRBV29-1 with TRBJ2-3, with a tentative D call TRBD1 (7 bases). In DNA, the CDR3 is TGCAGCGTCGCACAGGGGACTAGCACAGATACGCAGTATTTT. It translates to CSVAQGTSTDTQYF.